A selection of T cell receptor beta chains follows, all from one sample in a study of ipilimumab plus nivolumab after autologous stem cell transplantation. The data were produced by immunoSEQ multiplex PCR, yet TCRdb's version contains in-frame clones alone and is incomplete. Here the sample spans fewer than 10,000 clones, 60% to 70% being singletons. Sequencing used PBMCs, obtained in a trial of ipilimumab plus nivolumab as post-transplant consolidation. All receptors derive from a female donor with multiple myeloma. Both conserved end residues are part of each CDR3. D genes are given only for firm matches. Size is stated for part of the rows, as once, few or many counts, or as a class when the clone is expanded.

TRBD1	TRBV6-4	NA	TRBJ2-1	TGTGCCAGCAGTGAGACAGGGATGGAGTACAATGAGCAGTTCTTC	CASSETGMEYNEQFF
NA	TRBV14	NA	TRBJ1-1	TGTGCCAGCAGCCTCGGACCCTTGGCTTTCTTT	CASSLGPLAFF
TRBD2	TRBV5-4	NA	TRBJ2-3	TGTGCCAGCAGCTTCGGACTAGCGGGAGGAGATACGCAGTATTTT	CASSFGLAGGDTQYF
NA	TRBV6-1	few	TRBJ2-7	TGTGCCAGCAGTGCTGGCAGGGCGGGCGAGCAGTACTTC	CASSAGRAGEQYF
TRBD1	TRBV29-1	NA	TRBJ2-7	TGCAGCGTTGCGGGGACAGGTTCCTACGAGCAGTACTTC	CSVAGTGSYEQYF
NA	TRBV27	NA	TRBJ1-6	TGTGCCAGCAGAAACCCAAATTCACCCCTCCACTTT	CASRNPNSPLHF
NA	TRBV7-9	NA	TRBJ1-4	TGTGCCAGCAGCTCGCGGGGACGGTCAAATGAAAAACTGTTTTTT	CASSSRGRSNEKLFF
NA	TRBV27	NA	TRBJ2-3	TGTGCCAGCAGTCCCGCATCTGAAGATACGCAGTATTTT	CASSPASEDTQYF
TRBD1	TRBV28	NA	TRBJ1-6	TGTGCCAGCACCGACAGGGCTCAAAATTCACCCCTCCACTTT	CASTDRAQNSPLHF
NA	TRBV25-1	NA	TRBJ2-2	TGTGCCAGCAGTGGGGCGACAGGGAACACCGGGGAGCTGTTTTTT	CASSGATGNTGELFF
TRBD2	TRBV7-6	NA	TRBJ2-5	TGTGCCAGCAGCCCAGGACTAGCGGGAGGGGAAGAGACCCAGTACTTC	CASSPGLAGGEETQYF
NA	TRBV19	NA	TRBJ1-1	TGTGCCAGTAGTCTCCAGTCGGCGGCTGAAGCTTTCTTT	CASSLQSAAEAFF
NA	TRBV7-7	NA	TRBJ2-1	TGTGCCAGCAGCTTAGGGTCGGGGAATGAGCAGTTCTTC	CASSLGSGNEQFF
TRBD1	TRBV7-3	NA	TRBJ1-2	TGTGCCAGCAGCGCCGGGACAGGCACTTTTTCTAACTATGGCTACACCTTC	CASSAGTGTFSNYGYTF
NA	TRBV15	NA	TRBJ2-7	TGTGCCACCAGCAGAGACCCCGGACAGACCTACGAGCAGTACTTC	CATSRDPGQTYEQYF
NA	TRBV28	NA	TRBJ2-4	TGTGCCAGCAGTTTTGAGGGGACGCGGAACGCGATCATTCAGTACTTC	CASSFEGTRNAIIQYF
NA	TRBV7-6	NA	TRBJ2-2	TGTGCCAGCAGCCCCGATGCAGGGGTTGGAACCGGGGAGCTGTTTTTT	CASSPDAGVGTGELFF